A single sample gave rise to the 2 T cell receptor beta chains below, sequenced in a study of regulatory T cells in long-lasting Graves disease. Sequencing libraries for TCR beta were prepared with iRepertoire HTBI primers and Arm-PCR of CDR3 regions. TCRdb ran MiXCR on the multiplex PCR reads and lists one entry per CDR3 protein. The sample contains about 530,000 distinct CDR3 sequences, approximately 16% of which appear only once. Time point indicated: newly diagnosed GD, antithyroid drugs for less than 3 months. Making the TCR library involved RNA that had been extracted from PBMCs. These data also formed part of another study, on T cells in Graves' hyperthyroidism and ophthalmopathy.

This material consisted of peripheral blood mononuclear cells (PBMCs), taken at new diagnosis, from a patient treated with antithyroid drugs. The receptors were sampled from a woman aged 35-65 years with Graves disease.

This clonotype was found many times. The genes are TRBV2 and TRBJ2-6; 10 bases are a match to TRBD1. The CDR3 totals 17 residues. Germline assignment: CDR1 SNHLY and CDR2 FYNNEI. The V and J ends lost 7 bases and 3 bases, in that order; junction bases with no gene match: 9. The chain's CDR3 is CASTGGQGVLGANVLTF. For the CDR3, the DNA is TGTGCCAGCACCGGAGGACAGGGGGTTCTTGGGGCCAACGTCCTGACTTTC.

This clonotype has just a few counts. The chain links TRBV10-1 to TRBJ2-2; D gene uncertain. This CDR3 region has 11 residues. Trimming removed 4 bases from V and 7 bases from J, with 4 bases in between. The V gene's germline CDR1 is WNHNN and CDR2 SYGVQD (reference sequence). Here the CDR3 reads CASSGGGELFF. Written as DNA, the CDR3 is TGCGCCAGCAGTGGAGGCGGGGAGCTGTTTTTT.